This entry is about one T cell receptor (beta chain). This entry is derived from a study of OX40 agonist ivuxolimab in advanced cancers. Profiling relied on immunoSEQ multiplex PCR, and the TCRdb table lists in-frame clones only, not all of them. The table shows 20,000 to 25,000 clones, with 75% to 90% occurring only once. With 3 bases clipped from V and 4 bases from J, the junction kept 9 bases outside the gene matches. CDR3 length: 16 residues. Germline V gene lookup returns CDR1 MNHNS and CDR2 SASEGT. The TCR sequence derives from an adult with an advanced solid tumor such as melanoma, head and neck, liver or kidney cancer. Sequenced here: CD4+ or CD8+ T cells sorted from blood, sampled in a trial of the OX40 agonist ivuxolimab. V is TRBV6-1 and J is TRBJ2-1; TRBD1 aligns across 7 bases. The CDR3 spells CASSDRGTANYNEQFF. DNA for the CDR3: TGTGCCAGCAGTGACAGGGGGACAGCGAATTACAATGAGCAGTTCTTC.